These 25 T cell receptor beta chains were sequenced from one sample in a study of T cells in localized non-small cell lung cancer. Libraries were prepared by immunoSEQ multiplex PCR; TCRdb keeps only in-frame clonotypes and omits some of them. The repertoire holds about 33,000 clones, with 90% as singletons. The specimen was peripheral blood, collected before any cancer treatment. The source is a man between 35 and 75 years old with stage I lung adenocarcinoma.

The CDR3 coding sequence is TGTGCCACCAGCAGAGATCGGGGGGCTAGCAATCAGCCCCAGCATTTT. It specifies CATSRDRGASNQPQHF. This rearrangement joins TRBV15 to TRBJ1-5; D is possibly TRBD1 (6 bases). The V gene's germline CDR1 is LNHNV and CDR2 YYDKDF (reference sequence). Trimming pared 0 bases from V and 0 bases from J, leaving 9 bases between. This CDR3 contains 16 residues.

This chain uses TRBV18 with TRBJ2-3; 8 nucleotides match TRBD1. The CDR3 covers 15 residues. Trimming removed 3 bases from V and 1 base from J; junction bases left unmatched: 3. The germline V gene encodes CDR1 KGHSH and CDR2 LQKENI. As DNA, the CDR3 is TGTGCCAGCTCACCGCAGACAGGGGGCACAGATACGCAGTATTTT. As protein: CASSPQTGGTDTQYF. The complete variable domain, with remaining parts taken from reference TRBV18 and TRBJ2-3, reads NAGVMQNPRHLVRRRGQEARLRCSPMKGHSHVYWYRQLPEEGLKFMVYLQKENIIDESGMPKERFSAEFPKEGPSILRIQQVVRGDSAAYFCASSPQTGGTDTQYFGPGTRLTVL.

V is TRBV5-1 and J is TRBJ1-1; D ambiguous. V dropped 0 bases and J dropped 4 bases, with 7 bases sitting between them. Germline CDR1 is SGHRS and CDR2 is YFSETQ. This CDR3 region has 13 residues. In nucleotides, the CDR3 is TGCGCCAGCAGCTTGGAACCAGGCACTGAAGCTTTCTTT. This codes for CASSLEPGTEAFF.

This chain joins TRBV5-4 and TRBJ2-5; D gene uncertain. Trimming stripped 2 bases from V and 5 bases from J, with 10 bases between. Per germline, CDR1 SGHNT and CDR2 YYREEE (reference sequence). CDR3 length: 13 amino acids. CDR3 region: CASSLIPAETQYF. The CDR3 nucleotides are TGTGCCAGCAGCTTAATCCCAGCTGAGACCCAGTACTTC.

This clone was found once. The chain couples TRBV5-5 to TRBJ2-7; D is uncertain. The V and J ends lost 1 base and 4 bases respectively, with 9 bases between them. Germline V gene lookup returns CDR1 SGHKS and CDR2 YYEKEE (reference sequence). CDR3 length: 13 amino acids. The CDR3, as DNA: TGTGCCAGCAGCTTGCTGCCGGATTACGAGCAGTACTTC. It specifies CASSLLPDYEQYF.

The V gene is TRBV5-8, the J gene TRBJ1-1; TRBD1 matches 7 bases. The CDR3 has 15 amino acids. Germline trimming cut 0 bases from V and 3 bases from J; bases unmatched to any gene: 5. Germline V gives CDR1 SGHTS, CDR2 YDEGEE. The chain's CDR3 is CASSLGQGVDTEAFF. CDR3 in DNA: TGTGCCAGCAGCTTGGGCCAGGGGGTCGACACTGAAGCTTTCTTT.

Regarding this clone: At one end, the junction sequence differs from germline, possibly due to a read error. This rearrangement joins TRBV6-6 to TRBJ2-2; D not resolved. CDR3 length equals 16 residues. The V gene's germline CDR1 is MNHNY and CDR2 SVGAGI (reference sequence). The CDR3 DNA follows: TGTGCCAGCAGTTTCACGGACCCGAGGAACGCCGGGGAGCTGTTTTTT. This codes for CASSFTDPRNAGELFF.

The chain combines TRBV7-2 with TRBJ2-3, with D unresolved. Germline V gene sequence: CDR1 SGHTA, CDR2 FQGNSA. V was clipped by 4 bases and J by 2 bases, with 13 bases between them. This CDR3 has 15 amino acids. CDR3: CASSSLGRNTDTQYF. For the CDR3, the DNA is TGTGCCAGCAGCTCCCTCGGACGGAACACAGATACGCAGTATTTT.

The chain uses TRBV6-5 and TRBJ2-1; 8 bases are a match to TRBD2. Germline assignment: CDR1 MNHEY and CDR2 SVGAGI. The CDR3 contains 15 residues. V was clipped by 7 bases and J by 4 bases; unmatched bases: 9. CDR3 sequence reads: CASTPFRGGYNEQFF. DNA for the CDR3: TGTGCCAGCACCCCCTTCCGGGGGGGTTACAATGAGCAGTTCTTC.

The gene calls are TRBV19 and TRBJ1-3, with D unresolved. This CDR3 region has 18 residues. The V gene's germline CDR1 is LNHDA and CDR2 SQIVND (reference sequence). Trimming pared 6 bases from V and 0 bases from J, leaving 21 bases between. The CDR3 DNA reads TGTGCCAGTAGCCTCACATCCTTGGGCAGGTACTCTGGAAACACCATATATTTT. It codes for CASSLTSLGRYSGNTIYF. The complete variable domain, with remaining parts taken from reference TRBV19 and TRBJ1-3, reads DGGITQSPKYLFRKEGQNVTLSCEQNLNHDAMYWYRQDPGQGLRLIYYSQIVNDFQKGDIAEGYSVSREKKESFPLTVTSAQKNPTAFYLCASSLTSLGRYSGNTIYFGEGSWLTVV.

The chain uses TRBV30 and TRBJ2-7; 9 nucleotides agree with TRBD1. The CDR3 length is 14 residues. CDR1 GTSNPN and CDR2 SVGIG come from the germline V gene (reference sequence). The junction had 12 bases not matched to a gene; V was cut back by 5 bases and J by 7 bases. The CDR3 loop is CAWGTGTGYEEQYF. In nucleotides, the CDR3 is TGTGCCTGGGGCACGGGGACAGGGTACGAGGAGCAGTACTTC.

This rearrangement joins TRBV19 to TRBJ2-3, with a possible D match to TRBD1 (5 bases). Germline V CDR1 and CDR2: LNHDA, SQIVND (reference sequence). V lost 3 bases to trimming and J lost 4 bases, with 14 bases between them. The CDR3 length is 15 residues. The CDR3 nucleotides are TGTGCCAGTAGTATCGTTCGGCAGGGTCCAGATACGCAGTATTTT. It encodes CASSIVRQGPDTQYF. The entire variable domain, with the rest obtained from reference TRBV19 and TRBJ2-3, is as follows: DGGITQSPKYLFRKEGQNVTLSCEQNLNHDAMYWYRQDPGQGLRLIYYSQIVNDFQKGDIAEGYSVSREKKESFPLTVTSAQKNPTAFYLCASSIVRQGPDTQYFGPGTRLTVL.

The chain recombines TRBV27 with TRBJ2-3; D remains unclear. V was shortened by 7 bases and J by 2 bases, with 10 bases between the two germline ends. The germline CDR1 and CDR2 sequences are MNHEY and SMNVEV (reference sequence). This CDR3 is built from 13 residues. The CDR3 region has the DNA TGTGCCAGCAATCCCACTAACACAGATACGCAGTATTTT. Its protein product is CASNPTNTDTQYF.

The chain combines TRBV10-2 with TRBJ1-2; D is uncertain. The CDR3 has 16 amino acids. Germline V gives CDR1 WSHSY, CDR2 SAAADI. V was shortened by 3 bases and J by 5 bases, with 19 bases between the two germline ends. The CDR3 is CASSEFLWQRSYGYTF. The CDR3 nucleotides are TGCGCCAGCAGTGAATTCCTGTGGCAGAGATCTTATGGCTACACCTTC.

The chain combines TRBV6-5 with TRBJ2-3, with 10 bases matching TRBD2. This CDR3 has 14 amino acids. The germline gives CDR1 MNHEY, CDR2 SVGAGI. With 6 bases clipped from V and 6 bases from J, the junction kept 6 bases outside the gene matches. The chain's CDR3 is CASSLAGGADTQYF. The DNA of the CDR3 is TGTGCCAGCAGCTTAGCGGGAGGAGCGGATACGCAGTATTTT.

This clone was found once. The chain joins TRBV5-6 to TRBJ2-5, with no clear D. The CDR3 covers 12 residues. Trimming cost V 4 bases and J 5 bases, with 9 bases left between them. Per the germline V gene, CDR1 is SGHDT and CDR2 is YYEEEE. The CDR3, as DNA: TGTGCCAGCAGCCCCAATCGGGAGACCCAGTACTTC. Translated, it gives CASSPNRETQYF.

This clone has more than one count but fewer than ten. The rearrangement joins TRBV6-1 to TRBJ1-2; weak D call: TRBD1 (6 bases). Germline-derived CDR1 and CDR2 are MNHNS and SASEGT. Trimming removed 6 bases from V and 7 bases from J, with 21 bases in between. The CDR3 has 15 residues. The chain's CDR3 is CASSGYRDNGSGYTF. CDR3 sequence (DNA): TGTGCCAGCAGCGGATACCGGGACAATGGATCTGGCTACACCTTC.

This clone was seen once. The CDR3 bases are TGTGCCAGCAGCCCGGGACCGATGCTGACAAAACTGTTTTTT. Translated, it gives CASSPGPMLTKLFF. J is TRBJ1-4 and V is TRBV9, with D tentatively TRBD1 (5 bases). From germline, CDR1 is SGDLS and CDR2 YYNGEE. Between the trimmed V and J ends, which lost 4 bases and 10 bases, there was a span of 17 bases. The CDR3 contains 14 residues.

This clone was picked up a small number of times. This rearrangement joins TRBV5-1 to TRBJ1-6; 7 positions agree with TRBD1. Germline lookup yields CDR1 SGHRS and CDR2 YFSETQ. The junction had 10 bases not matched to a gene; V was cut back by 3 bases and J by 7 bases. The CDR3 is 16 residues long. The CDR3 loop reads CASSYEGAGGNSPLHF. The CDR3 DNA follows: TGCGCCAGCAGCTACGAGGGGGCCGGGGGGAATTCACCCCTCCACTTT.

The genes are TRBV5-6 and TRBJ1-1; 7 nucleotides match TRBD1. V lost 3 bases and J lost 5; bases outside the gene matches: 13. CDR3 length: 16 amino acids. Germline V CDR1 and CDR2: SGHDT, YYEEEE. CDR3: CASSSEVSGQYTEAFF. The CDR3 DNA reads TGTGCCAGCAGCTCCGAGGTGTCGGGACAGTATACTGAAGCTTTCTTT. The full variable domain, rest sourced from reference TRBV5-6 and TRBJ1-1, is DAGVTQSPTHLIKTRGQQVTLRCSPKSGHDTVSWYQQALGQGPQFIFQYYEEEERQRGNFPDRFSGHQFPNYSSELNVNALLLGDSALYLCASSSEVSGQYTEAFFGQGTRLTVV.

The chain recombines TRBV28 with TRBJ2-1, with 8 bases aligning to TRBD1. The CDR3 contains 14 residues. Per the germline V gene, CDR1 is MDHEN and CDR2 is SYDVKM. J lost 8 bases, V lost 4 bases, and 7 bases had no gene match. The CDR3 nucleotides read TGTGCCAGCAGTTCCCCTCCGACAGGGGATGAGCAGTTCTTC. Translated, it gives CASSSPPTGDEQFF.

This chain connects TRBV6-5 to TRBJ1-2; D ambiguous. The V gene's germline CDR1 is MNHEY and CDR2 SVGAGI. The CDR3 consists of 15 residues. V lost 6 bases and J lost 0, with 14 bases in between. CDR3 DNA sequence: TGTGCCAGCAGCAGAAAAGACGGCGCTAACTATGGCTACACCTTC. This encodes CASSRKDGANYGYTF.

The DNA of the CDR3 is TGCGCCAGCAGCTCGGGGGGCCCCCTAGCCAATGAGCAGTTCTTC. It translates to CASSSGGPLANEQFF. J is TRBJ2-1 and V is TRBV5-1, with D tentatively TRBD2 (7 bases). V shed 3 bases and J shed 6 bases, with 16 bases lying between them. The germline CDR1 and CDR2 sequences are SGHRS and YFSETQ. This CDR3 spans 15 amino acids.

J is TRBJ2-7 and V is TRBV19; D ambiguous. The V end lost 2 bases, the J end lost 1 base, and 15 bases lay between the germline ends. Germline loops: CDR1 LNHDA, CDR2 SQIVND (reference sequence). The CDR3 is 16 amino acids. Written as DNA, the CDR3 is TGTGCCAGTAGTATATACGGACGGCTGGATTCCTACGAGCAGTACTTC. Its protein product is CASSIYGRLDSYEQYF.

The sample holds a few counts of this clone. The chain is built from TRBV19 and TRBJ1-2; D remains unclear. CDR1 and CDR2 from the germline V gene are LNHDA and SQIVND (reference sequence). V was pared by 3 bases and J by 4 bases, with 9 bases between. This CDR3 is built from 13 residues. The CDR3 bases are TGTGCCAGTAGTATTGAACCGGCCTATGGCTACACCTTC. Residues: CASSIEPAYGYTF.